This T cell receptor beta chain was recovered during a study of Graves' ophthalmopathy and Graves' hyperthyroidism. In its sample, this clonotype was seen many times. Its specificity is not known. The TCR beta CDR3 regions underwent amplification from RNA transcripts. In the first round, RT-PCR was carried out with HTBI primers, and a multiplex PCR formed the second round. TCRdb recomputed calls from the multiplex PCR reads with MiXCR, one row per CDR3 protein. The data hold 600,000 to 700,000 distinct CDR3 sequences, with roughly 41% observed a single time. Those donors who had ophthalmopathy presented with moderate-to-severe activity, a CAS of ≥3, a NOSPECS of ≥4 and a duration under 3 months. As diagnostic evidence, clinical symptoms, serum thyroxine, TRAb, thyroid ultrasound and orbital computed tomography were relied upon. Whole-study findings and limits: Blood also held most thyroid clonotypes expanded above 0.001 frequency.

Source material: peripheral blood. The receptor was isolated from an adult man with Graves' ophthalmopathy.

As DNA, the CDR3 is TGTGCCAGCAGTGACTCCCCGCGGCCAGCTGAAGAGACCCAGTACTTC. This sequence encodes CASSDSPRPAEETQYF. The gene calls are TRBV25-1 and TRBJ2-5; D is unresolved. The germline CDR1 and CDR2 sequences are MGHDK and SYGVNS. Trimming pared 3 bases from V and 3 bases from J, leaving 17 bases between. The length of the CDR3 is 16 residues.